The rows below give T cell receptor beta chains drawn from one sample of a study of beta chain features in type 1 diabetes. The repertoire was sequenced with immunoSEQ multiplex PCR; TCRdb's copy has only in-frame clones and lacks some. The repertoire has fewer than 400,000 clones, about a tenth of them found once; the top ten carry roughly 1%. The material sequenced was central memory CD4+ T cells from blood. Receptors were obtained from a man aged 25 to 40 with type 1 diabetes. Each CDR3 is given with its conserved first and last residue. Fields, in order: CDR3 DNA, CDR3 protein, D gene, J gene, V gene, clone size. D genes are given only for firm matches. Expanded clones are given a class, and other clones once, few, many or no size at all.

TGTGCCACCAGCCGACGGAATATCGGAGGGGCAGATACGCAGTATTTT | CATSRRNIGGADTQYF | - | TRBJ2-3 | TRBV15 | -
TGCAGTGCTATGTGGGTCAATGAGCAGTTCTTC | CSAMWVNEQFF | - | TRBJ2-1 | TRBV20-1 | few
TGTGCCAGCAGCCGTAGCGGGCATGGTGCAGATACGCAGTATTTT | CASSRSGHGADTQYF | TRBD2 | TRBJ2-3 | TRBV6-5 | -
TGTGCCAGCAGTGAGGGGGCCAGTATCCCGCTCGAGCAGTACTTC | CASSEGASIPLEQYF | - | TRBJ2-7 | TRBV2 | -
TGCGCCAGCAGCTTGGAAACCCTTCAGAGCGGCTACACCTTC | CASSLETLQSGYTF | - | TRBJ1-2 | TRBV5-1 | many
TGTGCCAGCACCCCCCGGGGCAGGGGGCACAATTCACCCCTCCACTTT | CASTPRGRGHNSPLHF | TRBD1 | TRBJ1-6 | TRBV28 | few
TGTGCCTGGGACAGGGGAAACGAGCAGTACTTC | CAWDRGNEQYF | TRBD1 | TRBJ2-7 | TRBV30 | many
TGTGCCAGCAGTGATGACAACACCTACGAGCAGTACTTC | CASSDDNTYEQYF | - | TRBJ2-7 | TRBV25-1 | -
TGCGCCAGCAGCCAAGAGACCGGGGACACTGAAGCTTTCTTT | CASSQETGDTEAFF | - | TRBJ1-1 | TRBV4-3 | -
TGCGCCAGCAGCCATGCGATTGGGTTCTCGACTACAAACTATGGCTACACCTTC | CASSHAIGFSTTNYGYTF | - | TRBJ1-2 | TRBV4-3 | -
TGTGCCAGCAGCCGCCGGGACAGGGGGAATGAAAAACTGTTTTTT | CASSRRDRGNEKLFF | TRBD1 | TRBJ1-4 | TRBV6-1 | few
TGTGCCAGCAGTTACACGGGGGGCAATGGCTACACCTTC | CASSYTGGNGYTF | - | TRBJ1-2 | TRBV6-6 | few
TGTGCCAGCAGCGCCCAACAGGGATCTAATGAAAAACTGTTTTTT | CASSAQQGSNEKLFF | - | TRBJ1-4 | TRBV7-8 | -
TGTGCCAGCAGTCCGGACAGAAACTATGGCTACACCTTC | CASSPDRNYGYTF | - | TRBJ1-2 | TRBV28 | few
TGTGCCAGCAGCTATTGGCGGGAGACCCAGTACTTC | CASSYWRETQYF | - | TRBJ2-5 | TRBV7-9 | many
TGCGCCAGCAGCCAAGATTCCGGCACTGAAGCTTTCTTT | CASSQDSGTEAFF | - | TRBJ1-1 | TRBV4-3 | -
TGTGCCAGCAGCTCGACTGGGCCAGGGGCAACATACACCTTC | CASSSTGPGATYTF | - | TRBJ1-2 | TRBV7-9 | -